Listed here is a single TCR beta chain. This clone was seen a handful of times. Its target antigen remains unknown. There are no base qualities to consult, and no much larger clone falls within one base. The data were obtained in a study of blood T cell repertoires in COVID-19 (dated by TCRdb to 2018 to 2021). At the level of the whole study: For ImmuneRACE Cohort 3, a participant was defined as recovered based on two consecutive negative NP/OP PCR tests, clearance by a healthcare professional, or resolution of symptoms. The material from the prospective study consisted of cDNA or gDNA derived from T cells, B-cell-depleted T cells, or PBMCs. The repertoires were released in a freely available public database meant as a resource for research on the immune response to SARS-CoV-2. HLA class I and class II types, where available, came from metadata supplied by the sample provider rather than from assay-based typing. The samples were drawn from the first 160 participants of the ongoing ImmuneRACE study and from 1,254 subjects provided by 6 global collaborators. The dataset comprised deeply sampled blood TCRbeta repertoires from subjects exposed to, actively infected with, or recovered from COVID-19. A de-identified subject ID, COVID-19 status, age in years and sex were almost always included in the sample metadata. Samples covering the acute and convalescent phases of COVID-19 were provided by collaborators in the United States, Italy and Spain.

The germline V gene (reference sequence) supplies CDR1 WNHNN and CDR2 SYGVQD. Trimming costs V 6 bases and J 7 bases, and their ends lie 18 bases apart. The CDR3 goes from the cysteine to the phenylalanine over 14 residues. Of all the DNA, just the CDR3 is kept, 42 bases in frame from base 1. What the authors observed across the whole study: The amount of clinical and demographic metadata varied by source and participant and was provided uncurated.

TCRbeta CDR3 regions were amplified from genomic DNA using the immunoSEQ Assay, a bias-controlled multiplex PCR. As for the original processing: Within the assay, amplification of reference gene primers was used to estimate how many nucleated cells each sample contained. Sequence reads were collapsed and filtered to measure the absolute abundance of every unique TCRbeta CDR3 rearrangement. For each sample, productive Simpson clonality was calculated by taking the square root of Simpson's diversity index across productive rearrangements. TCRdb provides this immuneACCESS table in a form limited to in-frame rearrangements. Some clones are lacking; in checked studies, under half of them reflect an unresolved V gene, and why the rest are absent is not known. V and J calls and clone size are as listed in that table; D and trimming were resolved from the DNA. This sample gives approximately 140,000 clones in total; about 80% of them show up just once. The ten largest account for roughly 3.7% of the sample.

Participants in the prospective study were aged roughly 18 to 89 years, lived in under 30 United States geographic areas, and enrolled through a virtual design. In the prospective study, participants were assigned to cohorts based on the clinical history participants reported in a screening survey and a study questionnaire. Mobile phlebotomists in the prospective study collected whole blood, serum and a nasopharyngeal or oropharyngeal swab from every participant. Prospective study participants could optionally give additional blood draws and questionnaires over a 2-month period. Prospective study blood samples were shipped either frozen or at room temperature before DNA extraction.

The origin of this receptor is a man aged 50-59 years in a cohort exposed to, infected with or recovered from COVID-19 (not recorded which). The V and J genes are TRBV10-1 and TRBJ1-1, with the D gene uncertain. Sample: PBMCs or T cells enriched from blood (not recorded which). The DNA sequence is TGCGCCAGCAGCGAATCAACGCTGCGGGGTGAAGCTTTCTTT. The encoded protein is CASSESTLRGEAFF.